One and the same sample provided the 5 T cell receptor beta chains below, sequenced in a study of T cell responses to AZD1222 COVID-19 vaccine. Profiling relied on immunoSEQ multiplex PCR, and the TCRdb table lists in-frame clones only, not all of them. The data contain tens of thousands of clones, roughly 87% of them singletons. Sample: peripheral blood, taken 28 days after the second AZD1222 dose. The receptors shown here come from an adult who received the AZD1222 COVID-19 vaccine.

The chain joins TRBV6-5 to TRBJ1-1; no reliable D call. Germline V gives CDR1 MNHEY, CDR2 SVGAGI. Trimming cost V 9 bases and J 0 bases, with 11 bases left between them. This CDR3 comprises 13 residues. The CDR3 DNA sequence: TGTGCCAGTAACATGGTCATGAACACTGAAGCTTTCTTT. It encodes CASNMVMNTEAFF.

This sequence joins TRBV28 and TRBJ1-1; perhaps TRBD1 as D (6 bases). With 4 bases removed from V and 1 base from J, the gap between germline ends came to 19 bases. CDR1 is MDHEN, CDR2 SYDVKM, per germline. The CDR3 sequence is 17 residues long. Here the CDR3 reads CASSSGRGTSWNTEAFF. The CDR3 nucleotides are TGTGCCAGCAGTTCAGGCAGGGGTACGTCATGGAACACTGAAGCTTTCTTT. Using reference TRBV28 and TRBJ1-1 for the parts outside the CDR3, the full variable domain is DVKVTQSSRYLVKRTGEKVFLECVQDMDHENMFWYRQDPGLGLRLIYFSYDVKMKEKGDIPEGYSVSREKKERFSLILESASTNQTSMYLCASSSGRGTSWNTEAFFGQGTRLTVV.

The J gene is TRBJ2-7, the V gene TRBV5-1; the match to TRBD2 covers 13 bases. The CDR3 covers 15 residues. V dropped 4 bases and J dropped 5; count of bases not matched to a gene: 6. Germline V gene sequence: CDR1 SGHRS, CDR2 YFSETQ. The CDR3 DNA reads TGCGCCAGCAGCCTGGGACTAGCGGGAACGAACGAGCAGTACTTC. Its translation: CASSLGLAGTNEQYF.

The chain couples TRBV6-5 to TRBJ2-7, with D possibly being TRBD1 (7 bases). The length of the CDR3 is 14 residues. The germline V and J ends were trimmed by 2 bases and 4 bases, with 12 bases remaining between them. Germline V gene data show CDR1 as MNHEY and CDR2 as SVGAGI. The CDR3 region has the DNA TGTGCCAGCAGTTACGACAGGGCGGGATACGAGCAGTACTTC. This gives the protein CASSYDRAGYEQYF.

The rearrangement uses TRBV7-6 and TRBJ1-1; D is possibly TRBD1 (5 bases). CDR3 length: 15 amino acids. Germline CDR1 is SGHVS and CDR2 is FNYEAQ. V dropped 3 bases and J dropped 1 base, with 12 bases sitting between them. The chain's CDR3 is CASSLVGAGNTEAFF. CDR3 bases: TGTGCCAGCAGCTTGGTCGGGGCGGGGAACACTGAAGCTTTCTTT.